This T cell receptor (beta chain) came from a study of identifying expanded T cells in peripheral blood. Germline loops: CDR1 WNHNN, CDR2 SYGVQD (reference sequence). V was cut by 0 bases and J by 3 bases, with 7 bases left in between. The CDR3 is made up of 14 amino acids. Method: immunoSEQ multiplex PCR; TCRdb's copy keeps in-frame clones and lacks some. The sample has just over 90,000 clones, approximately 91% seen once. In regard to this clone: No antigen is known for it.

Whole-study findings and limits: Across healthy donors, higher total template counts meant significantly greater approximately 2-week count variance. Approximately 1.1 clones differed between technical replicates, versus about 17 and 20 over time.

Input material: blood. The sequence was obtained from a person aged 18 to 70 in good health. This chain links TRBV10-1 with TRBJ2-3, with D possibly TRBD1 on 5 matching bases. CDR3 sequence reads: CASSESTGTDTQYF. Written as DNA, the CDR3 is TGCGCCAGCAGTGAGTCTACAGGAACAGATACGCAGTATTTT.